This T cell receptor (beta chain) is from a study of cytomegalovirus exposure and HLA in healthy donors (dated by TCRdb to the late 2010s). As for the study more broadly: A later analysis indicated that the 120 or so validation repertoires were generated on the platform also employed for the 666 repertoires of the first cohort. The study aimed to test whether cataloging public T cell receptors could reveal signatures of past pathogen exposure. In addition to the first cohort of approximately 670 subjects, a separate validation cohort of 130 or so different subjects was used. High-throughput TCR immunosequencing, statistical association of individual TCRs with disease status, and machine learning were combined to predict cytomegalovirus infection status. Paper-wide results and their limitations: The authors suggested that the approach could potentially be generalized to other disease states and immunological phenotypes. The validation cohort had no HLA typing available for a later analysis, so co-occurrence within that cohort was assessed over all 120 or so repertoires. In vitro tests confirmed that a few of the cytomegalovirus-associated TCR beta chains recognize cytomegalovirus antigens. The study listed 164 TCR beta chains as associated with cytomegalovirus. While some public TCRs were present in many individuals, most TCR sequences turned up only very rarely across donors. Of the cluster scores, 85% to 95% were above 0 in a later analysis, which found that TCRs clustered in the first cohort also tended to co-occur in the 120 validation repertoires. In both the original and validation cohorts, the classifier was reported to diagnose cytomegalovirus status with high specificity and sensitivity.

Concerning this clone itself: The antigen it binds to is not known. Within one base of it there is no much larger clone, and no base qualities were kept.

The donors belonged to the validation cohort of approximately 130 subjects, which was separate from the roughly 670-subject first cohort. The library came from the immunoSEQ multiplex PCR assay. Processing in the source paper ran as follows. A statistical classification framework was built to diagnose cytomegalovirus status from the catalog of TCR beta chain sequences. TCRdb took over this immuneACCESS table, retaining in-frame rearrangements with V and J assigned. Such tables are incomplete; in checked studies, under half of the missing clones stem from an unresolved V gene, and the remainder is unexplained. V and J calls and clone size are as listed in that table; D and trimming were resolved from the DNA. Present in this sample are some 350,000 clones, around 90% of which were seen just once. The ten largest clones capture approximately 1.1% of the sample. Sample: PBMCs. The TCR comes from a woman in her twenties or thirties in good health and CMV-seropositive.

In nucleotide form, the sequence is TGTGCCAGCAGCTCCCAGTCTAGGCTGGGGACAGATACGCAGTATTTT. It encodes CASSSQSRLGTDTQYF. Recombination connected TRBV11-2 to TRBJ2-3; the D gene identity is not certain. V and J are truncated by 4 bases and 3 bases respectively, leaving an intervening sequence of 17 bases. The cysteine opens and the phenylalanine closes a CDR3 of 16 amino acids. The only DNA kept is the CDR3, 48 bases in frame from the first base. Taken from the germline V gene, the CDR1 and CDR2 loops are SGHAT and FQNNGV.